This TCR beta chain derives from a study of early T cells in non-severe SARS-CoV-2 infection. Study in general: Sequenced bulk RNA came from whole blood that was unsorted, and chains were unpaired. Study-wide findings and caveats: CD4 and private specificities were missed by VDJdb matching, which favored anti-spike CD8 responses.

This clonotype was recorded a few times. Its target is not known. V shed 1 base and J 3 bases; nucleotides not matched to a gene: 9. Germline CDR1 is SEHNR and CDR2 is FQNEAQ (reference sequence). The CDR3 is 19 amino acids. Each cDNA molecule carried a unique molecular identifier. One entry per CDR3 protein results from TCRdb running MiXCR on the 5' RACE reads. This sample has about 83,000 distinct CDR3 sequences, with 10% to 15% found just once. This chain connects TRBV7-9 to TRBJ1-4; TRBD1 matches at 12 bases. Sequencing was performed on whole blood. The sequence was collected from an adult who was a healthcare worker with PCR-confirmed SARS-CoV-2 infection or an uninfected control (not recorded which). CDR3 residues: CASSLGAGTGGFANEKLFF. CDR3 DNA sequence: TGTGCCAGCAGCTTAGGGGCCGGGACAGGGGGCTTCGCTAATGAAAAACTGTTTTTT.